This TCR beta chain was captured in a study of vaccination and CD4 T cells after COVID-19. The wider study: A positive SARS-CoV-2 nasal swab PCR result was recorded for each convalescent patient; nine were mild and one severe. The study collected post-vaccine samples a median 72 days after dose two, with a range of 14 to 241.

The treatment is: approximately 10-day PBMC culture with coronavirus spike peptide pools or control peptides (ViraFEST assay). PCR tests turned positive between March and December 2020, before US Alpha, Beta and Delta variants. Regarding this clonotype: Its matching antigen is unknown.

Oncomine TCR Beta short-read sequencing was applied to DNA from cultured CD4+ T cells. TCRdb fed the PCR reads into MiXCR, producing one record per CDR3 protein. The profile covers under 25,000 distinct CDR3 sequences, with roughly two thirds appearing a single time and 6% to 8.5% taken by the ten largest. The receptor comes from a human donor who had recovered from COVID-19. Sequenced input: CD4+ T cells from blood, cultured in vitro.

In nucleotides, the CDR3 is TGTGCCAGCAGCCGGGGACAGTCGGAATCACCCCTCCACTTT. As protein: CASSRGQSESPLHF. V usage is TRBV7-3 and J usage is TRBJ1-6; 7 bases are shared with TRBD1. V was pared by 5 bases and J by 10 bases, with 8 bases of the junction left unmatched. This CDR3 region has 14 residues. CDR1 SGHTA and CDR2 FQGTGA come from the germline V gene.